This T cell receptor (beta chain) appears in the sequencing data of a study of radiotherapy plus CTLA-4 blockade in lung cancer. For the study at large: Roughly 17% of patients responded objectively, and about 30% achieved disease control. Regarding the study as a whole: There was expansion of tumor-derived TCR clones in blood after radiotherapy plus ipilimumab.

The CDR3 totals 12 residues. V lost 0 bases and J 6 bases, leaving 6 bases between the germline ends. The germline gives CDR1 GTSNPN, CDR2 SVGIG (reference sequence). Participants had chemo-refractory metastatic non-small-cell lung cancer and were treated with focal radiation plus ipilimumab CTLA-4 blockade. As for this clone: The antigen is not known.

Measured with immunoSEQ multiplex PCR; TCRdb has only the in-frame clones, and not every one. The profile covers fewer than 150,000 clones, with 78% appearing a single time and roughly 5.2% taken by the ten largest. V gene TRBV30 combines with J gene TRBJ2-1; D gene unclear. The sample in question was peripheral blood, obtained from a patient treated with radiotherapy plus ipilimumab. The sequence was collected from a human donor with non-small cell lung cancer who had a partial response to radiotherapy plus ipilimumab. CDR3 loop: CAWSVRGNEQFF. In DNA, the CDR3 is TGTGCCTGGAGTGTCCGAGGCAATGAGCAGTTCTTC.